A single sample is the source of the 16 T cell receptor beta chains below, sequenced in a study of shared clonotypes between healthy human individuals. Naive CD8 isolation took CD45RO-negative cells positively selected for CCR7 and excluded terminally differentiated effector memory CD45RA+ cells. Using immunoSEQ multiplex PCR, the repertoire was profiled, and TCRdb retains in-frame clones only, with some absent. The table has roughly 2 million clones, roughly 94% seen once; the top ten hold 0.85% to 1.2%. The sample taken for sequencing was naive CD8+ T cells sorted from blood. The receptors originated from a man aged 18-30 years in good health.

The chain recombines TRBV28 with TRBJ2-6, with D possibly being TRBD1 or TRBD2 (6 bases each). V was shortened by 6 bases and J by 4 bases, with 22 bases between the two germline ends. The CDR3 spans 18 residues. In germline, CDR1 is MDHEN, CDR2 SYDVKM. CDR3 sequence reads: CASRWTSGDFLGANVLTF. The CDR3 DNA reads TGTGCCAGCAGGTGGACATCAGGGGACTTCCTCGGGGCCAACGTCCTGACTTTC.

The chain joins TRBV27 to TRBJ2-1; no clear D gene. V lost 8 bases to trimming and J lost 6 bases, with 14 bases between them. Germline lookup yields CDR1 MNHEY and CDR2 SMNVEV (reference sequence). CDR3 length: 13 residues. The CDR3 DNA is TGTGCCAGCGGAATTACACCCCCCAATGAGCAGTTCTTC. Translated, it gives CASGITPPNEQFF.

This sequence joins TRBV2 and TRBJ1-1; D is unclear. CDR1 is SNHLY, CDR2 FYNNEI, per germline. V was shortened by 2 bases and J by 11 bases, with 15 bases between the two germline ends. This CDR3 has 13 residues. CDR3 nucleotide sequence: TGTGCCAGCAGTGAACTCGTCGGGGTAGGGGCTTTCTTT. Protein product: CASSELVGVGAFF. Filled out from reference TRBV2 and TRBJ1-1, the complete variable domain reads EPEVTQTPSHQVTQMGQEVILRCVPISNHLYFYWYRQILGQKVEFLVSFYNNEISEKSEIFDDQFSVERPDGSNFTLKIRSTKLEDSAMYFCASSELVGVGAFFGQGTRLTVV.

J is TRBJ2-7 and V is TRBV7-9; D tentatively reads TRBD1 or TRBD2 (5 bases each). CDR3 length: 18 residues. Deletions cut 5 bases from V and 0 bases from J, with 23 bases between. CDR1 and CDR2 (germline): SEHNR, FQNEAQ (reference sequence). CDR3 DNA sequence: TGTGCCAGCAGCCCCGGGGACGGGCAAGCCCAAGGCTCCTACGAGCAGTACTTC. Translating it yields CASSPGDGQAQGSYEQYF.

The rearrangement joins TRBV2 to TRBJ2-2; weak D call: TRBD2 (5 bases). Germline lookup yields CDR1 SNHLY and CDR2 FYNNEI. The CDR3 has 17 residues. Trimming removed 2 bases at V and 1 base at J, with 14 bases between. The CDR3 coding sequence is TGTGCCAGCAGTGAAATTGACCTAGCTGAGAACACCGGGGAGCTGTTTTTT. It encodes CASSEIDLAENTGELFF.

The chain uses TRBV19 and TRBJ1-5, with D possibly being TRBD1 (5 bases). The V and J ends lost 5 bases and 3 bases respectively, with 11 bases between them. The CDR3 contains 14 residues. The germline gives CDR1 LNHDA, CDR2 SQIVND (reference sequence). CDR3 bases: TGTGCCAGTAGTCTCCGGGACCTCAATCAGCCCCAGCATTTT. This translates into CASSLRDLNQPQHF.

J is TRBJ2-5 and V is TRBV11-1; TRBD1 agrees at 8 bases. The germline CDR1 and CDR2 sequences are SGHAT and FQDESV (reference sequence). The CDR3 covers 14 residues. V shed 2 bases and J 5 bases; nucleotides not matched to a gene: 4. The CDR3 DNA is TGTGCCAGCAGCTTACTGACAGGGGTTGAGACCCAGTACTTC. Its translation: CASSLLTGVETQYF.

This clone has a single count. The rearrangement uses TRBV7-9 and TRBJ1-2; a weak D match, TRBD1 (6 bases). Germline V CDR1 and CDR2: SEHNR, FQNEAQ (reference sequence). The CDR3 runs 15 residues. V gave up 5 bases and J gave up 0 bases, with 13 bases separating them. CDR3 sequence (DNA): TGTGCCAGCAGCCCAACAGGGCCCGCTAACTATGGCTACACCTTC. Residues: CASSPTGPANYGYTF.

The chain links TRBV7-9 to TRBJ2-7, with 9 bases aligning to TRBD1. The germline CDR1 and CDR2 sequences are SEHNR and FQNEAQ (reference sequence). The CDR3 runs to 16 residues. The V and J ends lost 3 bases and 4 bases, in that order; junction bases with no gene match: 10. CDR3 region: CASSFLTGQGDYEQYF. The CDR3 coding sequence is TGTGCCAGCAGCTTTCTAACGGGACAGGGAGATTACGAGCAGTACTTC.

The chain uses TRBV6-6 and TRBJ2-5; D unresolved. The CDR3 spans 13 residues. The V end was cut by 5 bases, the J end by 5 bases, with 12 bases between. The germline V gene encodes CDR1 MNHNY and CDR2 SVGAGI (reference sequence). The CDR3 sequence is CASSNNSLETQYF. CDR3 in DNA: TGTGCCAGCAGTAACAACAGTTTGGAGACCCAGTACTTC.

This chain connects TRBV21-1 to TRBJ1-4; the D call TRBD1 from the table was never checked on the DNA. TRBV21-1 is assigned pseudogene status. This CDR3 spans 16 amino acids. As DNA, the CDR3 is TGTGCCAGCAGCTCCCGGGACAGGGGAACTAATGAAAAACTGTTTTTT. As protein: CASSSRDRGTNEKLFF.

J is TRBJ2-3 and V is TRBV5-1; D possibly corresponds to TRBD1 (5 bases). V lost 1 base to trimming and J lost 0 bases, with 6 bases between them. CDR1 is SGHRS, CDR2 YFSETQ, per germline. The CDR3 contains 14 residues. CDR3 in DNA: TGCGCCAGCAGCTTGCAGGGAAGCACAGATACGCAGTATTTT. As protein: CASSLQGSTDTQYF.

Details on this clone: The sample carries other DNA sequences with the same CDR3. The chain employs TRBV18 and TRBJ2-7, with 8 bases identical to TRBD1. The J segment lost 4 bases and the V segment lost 3 bases, leaving 5 bases of the junction unmatched. Germline V gives CDR1 KGHSH, CDR2 LQKENI. The CDR3 contains 14 residues. The CDR3 coding sequence is TGTGCCAGCTCACCGACAGGGGTCACATACGAGCAGTACTTC. Protein product: CASSPTGVTYEQYF. Full variable domain (outside the CDR3, taken from reference TRBV18 and TRBJ2-7): NAGVMQNPRHLVRRRGQEARLRCSPMKGHSHVYWYRQLPEEGLKFMVYLQKENIIDESGMPKERFSAEFPKEGPSILRIQQVVRGDSAAYFCASSPTGVTYEQYFGPGTRLTVT.

This rearrangement joins TRBV7-2 to TRBJ2-3, with a weak D call TRBD1 (6 bases). CDR3 size: 14 residues. Germline loops: CDR1 SGHTA, CDR2 FQGNSA. V gave up 5 bases and J gave up 5 bases, with 14 bases separating them. The CDR3 bases are TGTGCCAGCAGCCAGGGGCGGAGAGGAGATACGCAGTATTTT. It encodes CASSQGRRGDTQYF.

V and J are TRBV2 and TRBJ2-2; D is possibly TRBD1 (6 bases). The germline V and J ends were trimmed by 6 bases and 4 bases, with 15 bases remaining between them. The CDR3 is made up of 15 amino acids. Germline V gene data show CDR1 as SNHLY and CDR2 as FYNNEI. The CDR3 coding sequence is TGTGCCAGCAGGTTCACAGGGCTTGGCACCGGGGAGCTGTTTTTT. Translating it yields CASRFTGLGTGELFF.

This chain connects TRBV5-4 to TRBJ2-7; TRBD2 might be the D (6 bases). Germline CDR1 is SGHNT and CDR2 is YYREEE (reference sequence). There are 14 residues in the CDR3. Trimming left V 4 bases short and J 4 bases short, with 15 bases between. CDR3 bases: TGTGCCAGCAGCGCCGGGTGGGGGGAATACGAGCAGTACTTC. Translating it yields CASSAGWGEYEQYF.